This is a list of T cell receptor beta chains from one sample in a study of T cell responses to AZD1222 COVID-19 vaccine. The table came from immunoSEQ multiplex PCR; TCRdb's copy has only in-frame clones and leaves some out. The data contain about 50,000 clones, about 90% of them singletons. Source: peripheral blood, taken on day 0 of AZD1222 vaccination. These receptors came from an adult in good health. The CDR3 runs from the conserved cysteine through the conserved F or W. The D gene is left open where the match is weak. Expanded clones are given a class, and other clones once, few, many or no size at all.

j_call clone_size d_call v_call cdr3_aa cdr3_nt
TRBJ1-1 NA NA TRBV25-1 CASSSGGKAFF TGTGCCAGCAGTAGCGGGGGTAAGGCTTTCTTT
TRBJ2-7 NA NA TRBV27 CASSYWGREQYF TGTGCCAGCAGTTACTGGGGGCGCGAGCAGTACTTC
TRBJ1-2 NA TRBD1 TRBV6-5 CASSYLTGANYGYTF TGTGCCAGCAGTTATTTGACAGGGGCGAACTATGGCTACACCTTC
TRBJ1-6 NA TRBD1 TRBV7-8 CASSLEDRVNSPLHF TGTGCCAGCAGCTTAGAGGACAGGGTCAATTCACCCCTCCACTTT
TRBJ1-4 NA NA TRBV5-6 CASSLSGVGEKLFF TGTGCCAGCAGCTTGTCAGGGGTGGGTGAAAAACTGTTTTTT
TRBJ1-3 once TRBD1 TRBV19 CASSSRRDSTSGNTIYF TGTGCCAGTAGTTCGCGAAGGGACAGTACCTCTGGAAACACCATATATTTT
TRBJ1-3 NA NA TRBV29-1 CSVGGGTGNTIYF TGCAGCGTTGGAGGGGGGACTGGAAACACCATATATTTT
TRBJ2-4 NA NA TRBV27 CASHPRAGSAKNIQYF TGTGCCAGCCACCCCCGGGCGGGGTCGGCCAAAAACATTCAGTACTTC
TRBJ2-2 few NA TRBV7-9 CASSLLEGPGELFF TGTGCCAGCAGCTTATTGGAGGGTCCCGGGGAGCTGTTTTTT
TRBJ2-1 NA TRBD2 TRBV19 CASSILAGPTYNEQFF TGTGCCAGTAGTATATTAGCGGGGCCCACCTACAATGAGCAGTTCTTC
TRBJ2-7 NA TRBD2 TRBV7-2 CASSPRAGGYEQYF TGTGCCAGCAGCCCTCGGGCGGGAGGCTACGAGCAGTACTTC
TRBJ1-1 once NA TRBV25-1 CASSMNTEAFF TGTGCCAGCAGTATGAACACTGAAGCTTTCTTT
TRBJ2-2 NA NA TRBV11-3 CASSRPAAKDTGELFF TGTGCCAGCAGCCGCCCGGCGGCAAAGGACACCGGGGAGCTGTTTTTT
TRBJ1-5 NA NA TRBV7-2 CASSLGHTNQPQHF TGTGCCAGCAGCTTAGGACATACGAATCAGCCCCAGCATTTT
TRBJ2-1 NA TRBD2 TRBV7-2 CASTKDAGGRSYNEQFF TGTGCCAGCACCAAGGACGCGGGAGGGCGCTCCTACAATGAGCAGTTCTTC
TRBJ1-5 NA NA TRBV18 CASSPGQINQPQHF TGTGCCAGCTCACCCGGACAGATCAATCAGCCCCAGCATTTT
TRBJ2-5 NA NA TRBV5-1 CASSSTPWGDGETQYF TGCGCCAGCAGCTCAACGCCCTGGGGAGACGGAGAGACCCAGTACTTC
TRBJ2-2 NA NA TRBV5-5 CASSGVGRTENTGELFF TGTGCCAGCAGCGGGGTTGGTAGGACAGAGAACACCGGGGAGCTGTTTTTT
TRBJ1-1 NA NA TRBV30 CAWSLGGGYTEAFF TGTGCCTGGAGTTTGGGAGGGGGGTACACTGAAGCTTTCTTT
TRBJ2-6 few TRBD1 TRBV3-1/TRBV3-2 CASSLWTGTSSGANVLTF TGTGCCAGCAGCCTATGGACAGGGACTTCCTCTGGGGCCAACGTCCTGACTTTC
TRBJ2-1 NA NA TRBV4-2 CASSQEGTSRLGEQFF TGTGCCAGCAGCCAAGAGGGGACTTCTCGGTTGGGTGAGCAGTTCTTC
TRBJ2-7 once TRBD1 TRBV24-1 CATSDFRTGRYEQYF TGTGCCACCAGTGATTTTCGGACAGGGCGGTACGAGCAGTACTTC
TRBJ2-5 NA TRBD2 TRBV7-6 CASSLQSGIQETQYF TGTGCCAGCAGCTTGCAGAGCGGGATCCAAGAGACCCAGTACTTC
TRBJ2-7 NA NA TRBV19 CASSIGAGLLYEQYF TGTGCCAGTAGTATAGGGGCGGGACTTCTCTACGAGCAGTACTTC
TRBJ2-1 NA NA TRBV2 CASSGRLSSYNEQFF TGTGCCAGCAGTGGACGACTTAGCTCCTACAATGAGCAGTTCTTC
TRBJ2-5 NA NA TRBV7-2 CASSQGETQYF TGTGCCAGCAGCCAGGGGGAGACCCAGTACTTC
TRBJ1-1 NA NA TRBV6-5 CASSYIWGNTEAFF TGTGCCAGCAGTTACATCTGGGGGAACACTGAAGCTTTCTTT